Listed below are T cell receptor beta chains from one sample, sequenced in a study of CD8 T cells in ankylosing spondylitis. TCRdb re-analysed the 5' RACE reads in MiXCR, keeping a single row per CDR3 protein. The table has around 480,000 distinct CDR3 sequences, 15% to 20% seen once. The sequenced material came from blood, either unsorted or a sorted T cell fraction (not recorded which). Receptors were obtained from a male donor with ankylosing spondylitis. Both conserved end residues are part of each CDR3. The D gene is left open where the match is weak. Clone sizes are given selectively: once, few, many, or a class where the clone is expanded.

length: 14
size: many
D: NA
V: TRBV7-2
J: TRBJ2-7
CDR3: CASSLSREIYEQYF
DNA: TGTGCCAGCAGCCTAAGCCGGGAGATTTACGAGCAGTACTTC

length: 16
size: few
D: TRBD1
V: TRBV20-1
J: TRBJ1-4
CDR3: CSAKSDRGQANEKLFF
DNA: TGCAGTGCTAAATCGGACAGGGGGCAAGCTAATGAAAAACTGTTTTTT

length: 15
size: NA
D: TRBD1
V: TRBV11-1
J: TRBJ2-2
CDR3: CASSPQGVITGELFF
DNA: TGTGCCAGCAGCCCTCAGGGGGTTATCACCGGGGAGCTGTTTTTT

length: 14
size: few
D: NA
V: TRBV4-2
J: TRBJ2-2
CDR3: CAKRGGSDTGELFF
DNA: TGTGCAAAAAGGGGGGGATCTGACACCGGGGAGCTGTTTTTT

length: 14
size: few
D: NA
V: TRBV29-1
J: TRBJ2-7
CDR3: CSVKRDSWSDEQYF
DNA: TGCAGCGTTAAACGGGACTCTTGGAGTGACGAGCAGTACTTC

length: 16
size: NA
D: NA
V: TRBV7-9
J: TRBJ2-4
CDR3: CASSPSASLAKNIQYF
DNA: TGTGCCAGCAGCCCGAGTGCCTCCTTAGCCAAAAACATTCAGTACTTC

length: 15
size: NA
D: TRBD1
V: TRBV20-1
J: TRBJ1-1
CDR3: CSAYRQGLRLTEAFF
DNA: TGCAGTGCTTACCGACAGGGTTTACGTCTTACTGAAGCTTTCTTT

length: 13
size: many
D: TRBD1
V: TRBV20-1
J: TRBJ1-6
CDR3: CSAQDRVDSPLHF
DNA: TGCAGTGCCCAGGACAGGGTTGATTCACCCCTCCACTTT

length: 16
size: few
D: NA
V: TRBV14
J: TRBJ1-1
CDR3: CASSRTQTGPNTEAFF
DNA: TGTGCCAGCAGCCGGACCCAGACAGGTCCGAACACTGAAGCTTTCTTT

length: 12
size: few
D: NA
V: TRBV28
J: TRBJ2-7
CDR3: CASSPSIGEQYF
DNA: TGTGCCAGCAGTCCGTCGATCGGCGAGCAGTACTTC

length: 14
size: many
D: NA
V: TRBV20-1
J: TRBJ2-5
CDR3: CSARDRMGKETQYF
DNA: TGCAGTGCTAGAGATCGGATGGGCAAAGAGACCCAGTACTTC

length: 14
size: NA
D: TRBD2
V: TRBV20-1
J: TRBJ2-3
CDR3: CSAGTSGAPDTQYF
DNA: TGCAGTGCCGGGACTAGCGGGGCCCCAGATACGCAGTATTTT

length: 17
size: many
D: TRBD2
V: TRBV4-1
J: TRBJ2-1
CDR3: CASSQGVTSGSMHEQFF
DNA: TGCGCCAGCAGCCAAGGGGTGACTAGCGGGAGTATGCATGAGCAGTTCTTC

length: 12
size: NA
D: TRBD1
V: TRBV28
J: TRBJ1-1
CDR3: CASRDRALGAFF
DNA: TGTGCCAGCAGAGACAGGGCTTTGGGAGCTTTCTTT

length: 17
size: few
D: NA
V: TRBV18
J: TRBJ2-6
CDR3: CASSPQGPNSGANVLTF
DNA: TGTGCCAGCTCACCGCAGGGTCCCAACTCTGGGGCCAACGTCCTGACTTTC

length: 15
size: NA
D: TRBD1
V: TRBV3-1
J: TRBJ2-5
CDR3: CASSQGSRGLETQYF
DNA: TGTGCCAGCAGCCAAGGCTCCAGGGGGCTGGAGACCCAGTACTTC

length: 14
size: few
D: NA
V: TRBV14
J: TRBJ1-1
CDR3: CASSPGPMNTEAFF
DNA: TGTGCCAGCAGCCCGGGACCGATGAACACTGAAGCTTTCTTT

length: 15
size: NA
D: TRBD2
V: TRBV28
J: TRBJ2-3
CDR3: CASSSPGGRGNTQYF
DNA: TGTGCCAGCAGTTCCCCTGGCGGGAGGGGAAATACGCAGTATTTT

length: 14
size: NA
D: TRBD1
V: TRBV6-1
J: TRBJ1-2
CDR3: CATGAYRGRSGYTF
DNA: TGTGCCACCGGGGCGTACAGGGGCCGATCTGGCTACACCTTC

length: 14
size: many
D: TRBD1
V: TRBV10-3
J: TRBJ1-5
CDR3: CAISDRGAGQPQHF
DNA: TGTGCCATCAGTGACAGGGGGGCTGGTCAGCCCCAGCATTTT

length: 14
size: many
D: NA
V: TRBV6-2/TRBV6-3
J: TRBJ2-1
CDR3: CASSYLGDPNEQFF
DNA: TGTGCCAGCAGTTATCTGGGGGATCCCAATGAGCAGTTCTTC

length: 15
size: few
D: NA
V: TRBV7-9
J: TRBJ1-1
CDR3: CASSLALGRNTEAFF
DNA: TGTGCCAGCAGCTTAGCTTTGGGTAGGAACACTGAAGCTTTCTTT

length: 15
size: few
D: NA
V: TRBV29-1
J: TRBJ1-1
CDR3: CSVSPTLHMNTEAFF
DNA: TGCAGCGTTTCTCCGACTCTGCACATGAACACTGAAGCTTTCTTT

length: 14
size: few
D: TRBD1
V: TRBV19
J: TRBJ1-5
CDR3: CASSGQGARQPQHF
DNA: TGTGCCAGTAGCGGACAGGGGGCGAGGCAGCCCCAGCATTTT

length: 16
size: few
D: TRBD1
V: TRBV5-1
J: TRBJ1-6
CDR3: CASSLGLDRGNSPLHF
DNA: TGCGCCAGCAGCTTGGGGCTGGACAGGGGTAATTCACCCCTCCACTTT

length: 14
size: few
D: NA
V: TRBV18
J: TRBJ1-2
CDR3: CASSPPALYYGYTF
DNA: TGTGCCAGCTCACCACCGGCGCTCTACTATGGCTACACCTTC

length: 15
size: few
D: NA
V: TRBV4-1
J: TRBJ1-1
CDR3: CASSRGDGENTEAFF
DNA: TGCGCCAGCAGCCGAGGGGACGGAGAGAACACTGAAGCTTTCTTT